Below are 19 T cell receptor beta chains sequenced from a single sample in a study of blood T cell repertoires in COVID-19. The assay was immunoSEQ multiplex PCR, and TCRdb's table has in-frame clones only and misses some. This sample has about 300,000 clones, with approximately 90% found just once. Sequencing was performed on PBMCs or T cells enriched from blood (not recorded which). These receptors all stem from a woman younger than 35 who had recovered from COVID-19.

Written as DNA, the CDR3 is TGTGCCATCAGTGAGTCCCGGGGGGAAGAGCAGTTCTTC. Amino acids: CAISESRGEEQFF. This rearrangement joins TRBV10-3 to TRBJ2-1; 7 bases line up with TRBD2. Per germline, CDR1 ENHRY and CDR2 SYGVKD. The CDR3 has 13 amino acids. The trim removed 0 bases at V and 10 bases at J, leaving 3 bases unmatched.

DNA of the CDR3: TGTGCCAGCACTCTCTCTGGGGCCAACGTCCTGACTTTC. Residues: CASTLSGANVLTF. The chain links TRBV2 to TRBJ2-6, with D hard to call. Germline V gene lookup returns CDR1 SNHLY and CDR2 FYNNEI. This CDR3 contains 13 residues. The V end lost 7 bases, the J end lost 0 bases, and 4 bases lay between the germline ends.

V and J are TRBV9 and TRBJ2-1; TRBD2 aligns across 9 bases. Unmatched junction bases numbered 11, after V lost 4 bases and J lost 9 bases. This CDR3 is built from 15 residues. Germline values: CDR1 SGDLS, CDR2 YYNGEE. Written as DNA, the CDR3 is TGTGCCAGCAGCCCCTTTTCTAGCGGGGCCGGTGAGCAGTTCTTC. It is translated as CASSPFSSGAGEQFF. Using reference TRBV9 and TRBJ2-1 for the parts outside the CDR3, the full variable domain is DSGVTQTPKHLITATGQRVTLRCSPRSGDLSVYWYQQSLDQGLQFLIQYYNGEERAKGNILERFSAQQFPDLHSELNLSSLELGDSALYFCASSPFSSGAGEQFFGPGTRLTVL.

V and J are TRBV3-1 (or the pseudogene TRBV3-2) and TRBJ2-5; TRBD2 aligns across 12 bases. Per the germline V gene, CDR1 is LGHDT and CDR2 is YNNKEL (reference sequence). This CDR3 is 17 amino acids long. The J segment lost 1 base and the V segment lost 3 bases, leaving 6 bases of the junction unmatched. The CDR3 DNA sequence: TGTGCCAGCAGCCATTGGACTAGCGGGGAGCTCCAAGAGACCCAGTACTTC. It encodes CASSHWTSGELQETQYF.

The CDR3 reads CASSFRNTEAFF. Here the CDR3 DNA reads TGTGCCAGCAGCTTCAGGAACACTGAAGCTTTCTTT. The chain has TRBV6-5 and TRBJ1-1, with D unresolved. Germline V gives CDR1 MNHEY, CDR2 SVGAGI. Trimming shortened V by 6 bases and J by 1 base, and 6 bases separated the two germline ends. CDR3 length: 12 amino acids.

The gene calls are TRBV2 and TRBJ2-3; TRBD2 matches at 8 bases. J was trimmed by 1 base and V by 6 bases; bases with no gene match: 12. This CDR3 spans 17 amino acids. The V gene's germline CDR1 is SNHLY and CDR2 FYNNEI. CDR3 sequence: CASRGLAGQGGTDTQYF. CDR3 nucleotides: TGTGCCAGCAGGGGTCTAGCGGGTCAAGGGGGCACAGATACGCAGTATTTT.

The V call is TRBV30, the J call TRBJ1-2, with 12 positions matching TRBD1. Germline V gene data show CDR1 as GTSNPN and CDR2 as SVGIG (reference sequence). The CDR3 is 16 amino acids. With V trimmed by 2 bases and J by 3 bases, 7 bases remained unmatched. The CDR3 is CAWSPTGTGGYYGYTF. The CDR3 region has the DNA TGTGCCTGGAGTCCTACCGGGACAGGGGGCTACTATGGCTACACCTTC.

This clone was picked up a small number of times. V and J are TRBV5-1 and TRBJ1-4, with D possibly matching TRBD1 (6 bases). Trimming cost V 4 bases and J 3 bases, with 10 bases left between them. Germline V gene sequence: CDR1 SGHRS, CDR2 YFSETQ. The CDR3 is made up of 14 amino acids. The CDR3 region is CASSEGGANEKLFF. The CDR3 DNA is TGCGCCAGCAGCGAAGGGGGGGCTAATGAAAAACTGTTTTTT. The complete variable domain, with remaining parts taken from reference TRBV5-1 and TRBJ1-4, reads KAGVTQTPRYLIKTRGQQVTLSCSPISGHRSVSWYQQTPGQGLQFLFEYFSETQRNKGNFPGRFSGRQFSNSRSEMNVSTLELGDSALYLCASSEGGANEKLFFGSGTQLSVL.

V and J are TRBV11-2 and TRBJ2-7; 9 bases line up with TRBD2. J gave up 0 bases and V 5 bases, and 14 bases lay outside the gene matches. Looked up from germline, CDR1 is SGHAT and CDR2 is FQNNGV. The CDR3 length is 18 residues. The CDR3 bases are TGTGCCAGCAGCCCCCTGAGGCTAGCGGGAAGTAGCTCCTACGAGCAGTACTTC. Its protein is CASSPLRLAGSSSYEQYF.

This sequence joins TRBV5-1 and TRBJ1-3; D not resolved. This CDR3 region has 16 residues. Looked up from germline, CDR1 is SGHRS and CDR2 is YFSETQ. The V end lost 2 bases, the J end lost 4 bases, and 16 bases lay between the germline ends. CDR3 amino acids: CASSLQTVVAGNTIYF. CDR3 nucleotide sequence: TGCGCCAGCAGCTTACAGACCGTGGTGGCCGGAAACACCATATATTTT.

This clone was picked up a small number of times. This rearrangement joins TRBV27 to TRBJ2-7, with 9 bases that match TRBD2. The J segment lost 6 bases and the V segment lost 5 bases, leaving 8 bases of the junction unmatched. Germline V gene data show CDR1 as MNHEY and CDR2 as SMNVEV (reference sequence). The CDR3 runs to 14 residues. CDR3 nucleotide sequence: TGTGCCAGCAGTACTTTAGCGGGAGAGATCGAGCAGTACTTC. Its translation: CASSTLAGEIEQYF.

V is TRBV19 and J is TRBJ2-7; 9 bases line up with TRBD1. Germline V gene lookup returns CDR1 LNHDA and CDR2 SQIVND (reference sequence). Trimming at V came to 5 bases and at J to 0 bases, leaving 8 bases not matched to a gene. The CDR3 contains 16 residues. The CDR3 here is CASSAPGQGSSYEQYF. CDR3 in DNA: TGTGCCAGTAGTGCTCCGGGACAGGGCAGCTCCTACGAGCAGTACTTC.

V and J are TRBV7-9 and TRBJ1-2, with D perhaps matching TRBD1 (5 bases). Germline-derived CDR1 and CDR2 are SEHNR and FQNEAQ (reference sequence). Trimming took off 1 base at V and 7 bases at J, with 7 bases between the two ends. CDR3 length: 12 residues. The CDR3 nucleotides read TGTGCCAGCAGCTTAGATAGGGGTGGCTACACCTTC. Protein product: CASSLDRGGYTF.

The chain joins TRBV7-2 to TRBJ2-1; 11 positions match TRBD2. This CDR3 has 14 amino acids. Per germline, CDR1 SGHTA and CDR2 FQGNSA. Trimming cost V 2 bases and J 8 bases; bases outside gene matches: 2. The CDR3 nucleotides read TGTGCCAGCAGCTTATTAGCGGGGGGGCATGAGCAGTTCTTC. Translating it yields CASSLLAGGHEQFF.

This chain uses TRBV9 with TRBJ1-1; 7 bases are a match to TRBD1. V lost 4 bases, J lost 1 base, and 10 bases stayed unmatched. Germline loops: CDR1 SGDLS, CDR2 YYNGEE. The CDR3 covers 16 residues. CDR3 in DNA: TGTGCCAGCAGCCCTCGATTGCAGGGGGGGAACACTGAAGCTTTCTTT. Its protein is CASSPRLQGGNTEAFF.

The rearrangement uses TRBV5-1 and TRBJ2-3, with 8 bases fitting TRBD2. Germline trimming cut 0 bases from V and 5 bases from J; bases unmatched to any gene: 5. CDR3 length: 15 residues. Germline V gives CDR1 SGHRS, CDR2 YFSETQ. The DNA of the CDR3 is TGCGCCAGCAGCTTGGGTTTGGCGGGGGGAGATACGCAGTATTTT. This codes for CASSLGLAGGDTQYF. Together with reference TRBV5-1 and TRBJ2-3, the CDR3 gives the full variable domain: KAGVTQTPRYLIKTRGQQVTLSCSPISGHRSVSWYQQTPGQGLQFLFEYFSETQRNKGNFPGRFSGRQFSNSRSEMNVSTLELGDSALYLCASSLGLAGGDTQYFGPGTRLTVL.

The chain has TRBV6-2 or TRBV6-3 and TRBJ1-5, with 10 bases fitting TRBD1. Looked up from germline, CDR1 is MNHEY and CDR2 is SVGEGT. Trimming cost V 0 bases and J 7 bases; bases outside gene matches: 6. The CDR3 loop spans 16 amino acids. The CDR3: CASSYSGTGVGQPQHF. In nucleotides, the CDR3 is TGTGCCAGCAGTTACTCCGGGACAGGGGTTGGGCAGCCCCAGCATTTT.

The chain has TRBV5-6 and TRBJ2-7; 7 bases are a match to TRBD1. V gave up 5 bases and J gave up 2 bases; unmatched junction bases: 4. CDR1 is SGHDT, CDR2 YYEEEE, per germline. CDR3 length equals 13 residues. CDR3 nucleotides: TGTGCCAGCAGATTGACAGGGACCTACGAGCAGTACTTC. It specifies CASRLTGTYEQYF.

V gene TRBV27 combines with J gene TRBJ2-3, with a weak D call TRBD2 (6 bases). V shed 5 bases and J shed 4 bases, with 10 bases lying between them. Germline loops: CDR1 MNHEY, CDR2 SMNVEV (reference sequence). This CDR3 contains 13 residues. The CDR3 is CASSRDFSDTQYF. The CDR3 DNA follows: TGTGCCAGCAGTCGGGACTTTTCAGATACGCAGTATTTT.